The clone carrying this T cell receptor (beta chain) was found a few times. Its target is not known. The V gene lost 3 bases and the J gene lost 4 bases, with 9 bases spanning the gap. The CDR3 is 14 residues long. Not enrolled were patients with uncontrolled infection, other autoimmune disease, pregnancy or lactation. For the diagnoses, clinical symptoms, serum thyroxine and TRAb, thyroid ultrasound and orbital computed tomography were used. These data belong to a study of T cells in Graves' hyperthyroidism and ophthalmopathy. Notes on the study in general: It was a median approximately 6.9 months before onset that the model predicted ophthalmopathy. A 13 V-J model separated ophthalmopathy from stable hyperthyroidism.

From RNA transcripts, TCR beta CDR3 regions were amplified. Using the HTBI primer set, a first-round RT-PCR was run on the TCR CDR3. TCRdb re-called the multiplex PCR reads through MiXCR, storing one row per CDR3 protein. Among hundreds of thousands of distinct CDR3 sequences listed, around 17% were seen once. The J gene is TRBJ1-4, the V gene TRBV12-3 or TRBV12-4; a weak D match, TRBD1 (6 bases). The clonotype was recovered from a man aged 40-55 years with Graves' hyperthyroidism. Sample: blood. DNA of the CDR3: TGTGCCAGCAGTTTCTCAGGGGTTAATGAAAAACTGTTTTTT. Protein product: CASSFSGVNEKLFF.